Each of the 15 T cell receptor beta chains below was sequenced from the same sample in a study of graft-versus-host responses after intestinal transplantation. Measured with immunoSEQ multiplex PCR; TCRdb has only the in-frame clones, and not every one. Here the sample spans roughly 10,000 clones, over 90% being singletons. The material sequenced was PBMCs, taken 8 days after intestinal transplant. All receptors come from a human patient who received an intestinal transplant, so some T cells may come from the graft donor.

This sequence joins TRBV5-1 and TRBJ2-7; 8 bases line up with TRBD1. This CDR3 has 15 amino acids. V gave up 0 bases and J gave up 0 bases; unmatched junction bases: 2. In germline, CDR1 is SGHRS, CDR2 YFSETQ. Written as DNA, the CDR3 is TGCGCCAGCAGCTTGGACAGGGGGTCCTCCTACGAGCAGTACTTC. The encoded protein is CASSLDRGSSYEQYF. Supplemented by reference TRBV5-1 and TRBJ2-7, the full variable domain reads KAGVTQTPRYLIKTRGQQVTLSCSPISGHRSVSWYQQTPGQGLQFLFEYFSETQRNKGNFPGRFSGRQFSNSRSEMNVSTLELGDSALYLCASSLDRGSSYEQYFGPGTRLTVT.

The chain is built from TRBV7-2 and TRBJ1-3, with D unclear. Trimming stripped 5 bases from V and 6 bases from J, with 8 bases between. This CDR3 region has 12 residues. Germline V gene data show CDR1 as SGHTA and CDR2 as FQGNSA. The CDR3 here is CASSPPANTIYF. CDR3 nucleotides: TGTGCCAGCAGCCCCCCTGCAAACACCATATATTTT.

The genes are TRBV5-1 and TRBJ1-4; D is unclear. V lost 5 bases and J 5 bases, leaving 13 bases between the germline ends. Germline V lookup: CDR1 SGHRS, CDR2 YFSETQ. CDR3 size: 14 residues. CDR3 amino acids: CASRPGAINEKLFF. The DNA of the CDR3 is TGCGCCAGCAGACCCGGTGCTATCAATGAAAAACTGTTTTTT.

J is TRBJ2-3 and V is TRBV19; TRBD2 aligns across 12 bases. This CDR3 comprises 17 residues. J gave up 6 bases and V 3 bases, and 10 bases lay outside the gene matches. Germline CDR1 is LNHDA and CDR2 is SQIVND (reference sequence). The CDR3 nucleotides are TGTGCCAGTAGTATTCCCCGACTAGCGGGAGCTACGGATACGCAGTATTTT. Protein sequence: CASSIPRLAGATDTQYF.

The chain is built from TRBV29-1 and TRBJ2-5; TRBD1 might be the D (6 bases). The CDR3 totals 14 residues. V was pared by 5 bases and J by 4 bases, with 17 bases between. Per germline, CDR1 SQVTM and CDR2 ANQGSEA. CDR3 in amino acids: CSVSWSGARETQYF. As DNA, the CDR3 is TGCAGCGTTTCCTGGTCAGGGGCACGAGAGACCCAGTACTTC.

The chain recombines TRBV18 with TRBJ2-1; 9 bases align to TRBD2. Germline assignment: CDR1 KGHSH and CDR2 LQKENI. The V gene end was trimmed by 1 base and the J gene end by 6 bases; junction bases not matched to a gene: 4. The CDR3 contains 15 residues. CDR3 protein: CASSPLAGDSNEQFF. In nucleotides, the CDR3 is TGTGCCAGCTCACCACTAGCGGGAGATTCCAATGAGCAGTTCTTC.

The chain couples TRBV20-1 to TRBJ2-7; no reliable D call. Trimming pared 6 bases from V and 4 bases from J, leaving 7 bases between. This CDR3 spans 10 amino acids. CDR1 is DFQATT and CDR2 is SNEGSKA in the germline V gene (reference sequence). The CDR3 is CSALPYEQYF. Here the CDR3 DNA reads TGCAGTGCCCTCCCGTACGAGCAGTACTTC.

The chain couples TRBV27 to TRBJ2-3; D remains ambiguous. Looked up from germline, CDR1 is MNHEY and CDR2 is SMNVEV (reference sequence). Trimming took off 5 bases at V and 1 base at J, with 7 bases between the two ends. CDR3 length: 13 amino acids. CDR3 DNA sequence: TGTGCCAGCAGTCCCCTTCGCACAGATACGCAGTATTTT. Protein product: CASSPLRTDTQYF.

The gene calls are TRBV6-4 and TRBJ1-1, with D hard to call. The CDR3 spans 13 residues. Germline CDR1 is MRHNA and CDR2 is SNTAGT. Deletions cut 4 bases from V and 3 bases from J, with 9 bases between. The CDR3 sequence is CASSVEVDTEAFF. CDR3 DNA: TGTGCCAGCAGTGTTGAGGTGGACACTGAAGCTTTCTTT.

The chain is built from TRBV4-1 and TRBJ2-3, with 9 bases matching TRBD2. CDR3 length: 16 amino acids. The V gene end was trimmed by 4 bases and the J gene end by 7 bases; junction bases not matched to a gene: 12. CDR1 is MGHRA and CDR2 is YSYEKL in the germline V gene. CDR3 region: CASSRPTSGSTYTQYF. CDR3 sequence (DNA): TGCGCCAGCAGCCGGCCGACTAGCGGTTCCACGTATACGCAGTATTTT.

The V call is TRBV5-1, the J call TRBJ1-1; no firm D call. CDR1 and CDR2 (germline): SGHRS, YFSETQ. This CDR3 is built from 16 residues. Trimming cost V 4 bases and J 0 bases, with 16 bases left between them. The chain's CDR3 is CASSPRQTAMNTEAFF. CDR3 nucleotide sequence: TGCGCCAGCAGCCCAAGGCAGACGGCGATGAACACTGAAGCTTTCTTT.

The J gene is TRBJ2-3, the V gene TRBV14; D gene ambiguous. The germline V and J ends were trimmed by 0 bases and 9 bases, with 13 bases remaining between them. The CDR3 totals 14 residues. Germline V CDR1 and CDR2: SGHDN, FVKESK. CDR3 amino acids: CASSQDLAMGTQYF. As DNA, the CDR3 is TGTGCCAGCAGCCAAGACCTCGCGATGGGGACGCAGTATTTT. Filled out from reference TRBV14 and TRBJ2-3, the complete variable domain reads EAGVTQFPSHSVIEKGQTVTLRCDPISGHDNLYWYRRVMGKEIKFLLHFVKESKQDESGMPNNRFLAERTGGTYSTLKVQPAELEDSGVYFCASSQDLAMGTQYFGPGTRLTVL.

CDR3 in amino acids: CASKIQRDLDTQYF. CDR3 nucleotides: TGCGCCAGCAAAATCCAGCGGGATTTAGATACGCAGTATTTT. The V gene is TRBV4-1, the J gene TRBJ2-3; 7 bases line up with TRBD2. The junction had 9 bases not matched to a gene; V was cut back by 7 bases and J by 5 bases. The CDR3 contains 14 residues. Looked up from germline, CDR1 is MGHRA and CDR2 is YSYEKL.

The genes are TRBV4-1 and TRBJ1-2, with a tentative D call TRBD1 (5 bases). From germline, CDR1 is MGHRA and CDR2 YSYEKL. There are 16 residues in the CDR3. V gave up 0 bases and J gave up 4 bases, with 15 bases separating them. The CDR3 coding sequence is TGCGCCAGCAGCCAAGATCACCGGGACGGAGGCTATGGCTACACCTTC. Its protein product is CASSQDHRDGGYGYTF.

V and J are TRBV6-5 and TRBJ2-1; D ambiguous. The CDR3 is made up of 12 amino acids. Germline-derived CDR1 and CDR2 are MNHEY and SVGAGI. Trimming cost V 2 bases and J 9 bases, with 8 bases left between them. In DNA form, the CDR3 reads TGTGCCAGCAGTTACCACCGAGGTGAGCAGTTCTTC. Amino acids: CASSYHRGEQFF.